This T cell receptor beta chain is drawn from a study of cytomegalovirus exposure and HLA in healthy donors. Study information: As an earlier analysis found, about 200 million T cells yielded over 95 million unique TCR beta sequences. The study, taken as a whole, reports: A later analysis linked a missense variant in DCLRE1C to the trimming of TCR beta V and J genes. The records held CMV serostatus as the only immune exposure information.

Points on this clone: Its target is unknown.

Nominally healthy donors were sampled, though unrecorded immune exposures were likely. With 60 Vbeta and 13 Jbeta primers, the PCR was carried out. Sequenced by immunoSEQ multiplex PCR; TCRdb stores in-frame clones only, minus some. The sample's table shows 150,000 to 200,000 clones. V dropped 5 bases and J dropped 4 bases, with 11 bases sitting between them. The CDR3 consists of 13 residues. Germline V lookup: CDR1 WNHNN, CDR2 SYGVQD (reference sequence). The chain is built from TRBV10-1 and TRBJ1-1; possible D gene TRBD1, 6 bases. Sequenced sample: PBMCs. The TCR sequence derives from a man aged 30 to 39 in good health and CMV-seronegative. CDR3 protein: CASSPRGATEAFF. The CDR3 nucleotides are TGCGCCAGCAGTCCTCGGGGGGCCACTGAAGCTTTCTTT.